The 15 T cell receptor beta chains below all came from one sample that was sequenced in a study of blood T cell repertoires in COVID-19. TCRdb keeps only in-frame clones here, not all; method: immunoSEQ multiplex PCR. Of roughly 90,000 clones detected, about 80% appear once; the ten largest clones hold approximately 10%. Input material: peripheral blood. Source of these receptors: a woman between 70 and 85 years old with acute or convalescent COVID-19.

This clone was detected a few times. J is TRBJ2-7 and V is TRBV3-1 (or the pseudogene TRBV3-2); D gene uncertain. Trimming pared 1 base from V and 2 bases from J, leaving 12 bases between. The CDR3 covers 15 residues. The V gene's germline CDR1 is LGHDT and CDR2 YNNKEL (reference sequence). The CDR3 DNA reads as TGTGCCAGCAGCCAAGCCCCCCGACTTGCCTACGAGCAGTACTTC. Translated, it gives CASSQAPRLAYEQYF.

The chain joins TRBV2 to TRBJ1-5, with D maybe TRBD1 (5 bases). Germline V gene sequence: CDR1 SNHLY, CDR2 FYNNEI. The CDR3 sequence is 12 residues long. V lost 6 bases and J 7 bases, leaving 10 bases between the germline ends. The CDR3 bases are TGTGCCAGCAGGGCGGGGGAGCAGCCCCAGCATTTT. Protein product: CASRAGEQPQHF.

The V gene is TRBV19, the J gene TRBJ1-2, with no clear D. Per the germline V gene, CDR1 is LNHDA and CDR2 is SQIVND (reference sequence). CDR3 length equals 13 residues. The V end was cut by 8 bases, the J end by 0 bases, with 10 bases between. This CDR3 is CASRQAPNYGYTF. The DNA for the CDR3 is TGTGCCAGTCGCCAGGCCCCTAACTATGGCTACACCTTC.

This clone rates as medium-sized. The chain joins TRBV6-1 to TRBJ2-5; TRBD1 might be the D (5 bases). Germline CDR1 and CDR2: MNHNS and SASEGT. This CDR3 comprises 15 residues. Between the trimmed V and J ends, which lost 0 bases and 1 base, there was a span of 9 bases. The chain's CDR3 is CASSEAWQGQETQYF. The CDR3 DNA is TGTGCCAGCAGTGAAGCATGGCAGGGCCAAGAGACCCAGTACTTC.

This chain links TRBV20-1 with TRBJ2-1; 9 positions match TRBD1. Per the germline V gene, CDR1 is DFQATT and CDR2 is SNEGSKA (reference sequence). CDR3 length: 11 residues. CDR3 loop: CSLGDREGQFF. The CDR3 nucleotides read TGCAGCCTGGGGGACAGGGAAGGGCAGTTCTTC.

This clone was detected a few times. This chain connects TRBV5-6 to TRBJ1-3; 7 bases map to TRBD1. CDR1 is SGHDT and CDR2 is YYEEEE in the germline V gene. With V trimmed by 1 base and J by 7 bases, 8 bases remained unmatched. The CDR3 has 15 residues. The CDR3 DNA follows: TGTGCCAGCAGCTTGACCGGACAGGCGACGAACACCATATATTTT. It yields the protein CASSLTGQATNTIYF.

Written as DNA, the CDR3 is TGTGCCAGCAGCTTCTGTGACTGTCACTCCTACGAGCAGTACTTC. This translates into CASSFCDCHSYEQYF. The chain links TRBV12-1 to TRBJ2-7; the D call TRBD2 from the table was never checked on the DNA. TRBV12-1 is marked as a pseudogene. This CDR3 is built from 15 residues.

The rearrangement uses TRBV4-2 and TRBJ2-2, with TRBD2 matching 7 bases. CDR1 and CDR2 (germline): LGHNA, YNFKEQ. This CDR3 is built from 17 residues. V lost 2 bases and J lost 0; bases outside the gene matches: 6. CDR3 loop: CASSQNAAGANTGELFF. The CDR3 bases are TGTGCCAGCAGCCAAAATGCCGCGGGGGCGAACACCGGGGAGCTGTTTTTT.

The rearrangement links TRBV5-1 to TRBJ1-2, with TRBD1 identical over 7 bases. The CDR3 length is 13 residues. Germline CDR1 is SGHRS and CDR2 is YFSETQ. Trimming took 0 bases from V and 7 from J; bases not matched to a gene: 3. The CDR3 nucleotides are TGCGCCAGCAGCTTGGGACAGGGAAGTGGCTACACCTTC. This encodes CASSLGQGSGYTF.

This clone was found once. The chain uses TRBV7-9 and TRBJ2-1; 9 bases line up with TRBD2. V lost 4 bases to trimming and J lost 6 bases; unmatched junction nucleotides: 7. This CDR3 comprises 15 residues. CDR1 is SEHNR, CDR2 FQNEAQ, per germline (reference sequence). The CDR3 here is CASSSPGLASNEQFF. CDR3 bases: TGTGCCAGCAGCTCGCCGGGACTAGCAAGCAATGAGCAGTTCTTC.

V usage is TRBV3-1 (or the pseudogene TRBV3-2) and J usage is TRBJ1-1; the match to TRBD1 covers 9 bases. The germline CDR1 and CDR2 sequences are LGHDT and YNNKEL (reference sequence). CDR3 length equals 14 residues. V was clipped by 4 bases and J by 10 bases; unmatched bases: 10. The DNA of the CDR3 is TGTGCCAGCAGCCCTCTGGGACAGGGATTAGGAGCTTTCTTT. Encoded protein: CASSPLGQGLGAFF.

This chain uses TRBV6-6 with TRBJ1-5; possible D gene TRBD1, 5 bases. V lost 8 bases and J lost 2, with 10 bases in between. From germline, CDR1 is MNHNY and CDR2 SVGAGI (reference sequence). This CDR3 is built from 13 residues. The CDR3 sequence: CASSGGGNQPQHF. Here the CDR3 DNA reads TGTGCCAGCTCCGGGGGGGGCAATCAGCCCCAGCATTTT.

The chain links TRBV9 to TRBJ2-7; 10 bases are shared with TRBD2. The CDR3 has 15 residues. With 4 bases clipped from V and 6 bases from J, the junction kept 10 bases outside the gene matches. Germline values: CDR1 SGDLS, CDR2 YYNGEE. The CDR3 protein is CASSPKRLAGPEQYF. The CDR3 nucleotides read TGTGCCAGCAGCCCGAAAAGACTAGCGGGCCCCGAGCAGTACTTC.

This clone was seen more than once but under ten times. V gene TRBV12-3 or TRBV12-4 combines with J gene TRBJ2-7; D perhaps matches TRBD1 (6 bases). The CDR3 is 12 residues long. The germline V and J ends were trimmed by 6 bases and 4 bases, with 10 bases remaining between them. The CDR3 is CASRTGLYEQYF. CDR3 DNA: TGTGCCAGCAGGACAGGACTTTACGAGCAGTACTTC.

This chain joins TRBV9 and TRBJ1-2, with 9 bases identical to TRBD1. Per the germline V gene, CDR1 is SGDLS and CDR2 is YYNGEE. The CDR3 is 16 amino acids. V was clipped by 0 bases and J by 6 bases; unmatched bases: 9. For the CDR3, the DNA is TGTGCCAGCAGCGTAGCGACAGTAGACAGGGGGGATGGCTACACCTTC. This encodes CASSVATVDRGDGYTF.